This T cell receptor beta chain was captured by sequencing in a study of Ad26.COV2.S vaccination and SARS-CoV-2 variants (dated by TCRdb to 2020 to 2022). Notes on the research overall: Vaccine-arm donors were drawn from COV1001, a multicentre, randomized, double-blind, placebo-controlled phase I-IIa trial of Ad26.COV2.S in healthy adults. Throughout the experiments and outcome assessment, investigators stayed blinded to trial group allocation. The TCR-sequenced set comprised around 30 samples: about 19 Ad26.COV2.S vaccine recipients, 5 placebo recipients and 8 SARS-CoV-2 convalescent individuals. Ad26.COV2.S was given intramuscularly at 5x10^10 or 1x10^11 viral particles, as a single shot or as two shots 56 days apart. TCRbeta repertoire sequencing was used to assess the specificity and breadth of SARS-CoV-2-reactive T cell receptors after Ad26.COV2.S vaccination. Participants in the trial were split at random into five groups of five each, receiving low-dose or high-dose Ad26.COV2.S once or twice, or else placebo on both occasions.

TCRbeta CDR3 regions were sequenced with the immunoSEQ Assay. After extraction, genomic DNA underwent amplification by bias-controlled multiplex PCR, followed by high-throughput sequencing. The paper's data handling went like this. To quantify the absolute abundance of every unique TCRbeta CDR3 region, sequences were collapsed and filtered. Usable DNA was measured by amplifying reference genes present in all nucleated cells, and TCRbeta template counts were normalized to that usable DNA to estimate T cell fraction. Repertoire TCRs were annotated as SARS-CoV-2-specific when V gene, CDR3 amino acid sequence and J gene were exactly matched to a known reactive TCR set. MIRA supplied the reference SARS-CoV-2 TCR set, which was filtered for enrichment in COVID-19-positive ImmuneCODE repertoires so that public or cross-reactive TCRs were removed. Based on the MIRA antigens, annotated TCRs were further analysed at the level of specific ORF or position within ORF. Breadth was defined as the number of annotated unique rearrangements divided by the total number of unique productive rearrangements, and depth was defined as the summed frequency of the annotated unique rearrangements. TCR breadth was compared between groups using two-sided Wilcoxon rank-sum tests. As stored in TCRdb, this immuneACCESS dataset retains in-frame rearrangements with V and J assigned. A fraction of the clones does not appear; measured against another copy, unresolved V genes explain less than half of the discrepancy, and the remainder lacks a known reason. The V and J calls and clone size were taken over from that table, and D and trimming were inferred from the DNA. This sample gives a few hundred thousand clones in total; 90% of them show up just once. Jointly, the top ten make up more than 3.5% of the sample.

Beyond this particular receptor, the publication reports: The authors noted that total T cell responses may have been underestimated by the TCR breadth and depth analyses. The study lacked the statistical power to compare responses across vaccine doses or regimens. Comparable non-spike TCR breadth was observed between vaccine and placebo recipients, consistent with only spike being contained in the vaccine. Spike-specific TCR breadth was higher in Ad26.COV2.S recipients than in placebo recipients (P = 0.0014). After vaccination, substantial breadth of spike-specific CD8+ and CD4+ T cell responses was reported.

The treatment or condition label, read with the paper, signifies: some 19 received Ad26.COV2.S at low or high dose, single or two shots; roughly five received placebo; per-sample allocation not given. Repertoires of vaccine and placebo recipients were sequenced from samples taken on day 63 after the first injection. In Cohort 1b, around 25 adults aged 18-55 years were enrolled at a single site in Boston, USA, between 29 July and 7 August 2020. Ad26.COV2.S consisted of a replication-incompetent adenovirus type 26 vector by which a prefusion-stabilized SARS-CoV-2 spike protein from the original Wuhan strain was expressed. About this clone: Which antigen it targets is not known. Within one base of it there is no much larger clone, and no base qualities were kept.

This clonotype was sampled from a person aged 18-65 years who received the Ad26.COV2.S COVID-19 vaccine or a placebo. The sample here was peripheral blood, taken in a trial of Ad26.COV2.S vaccine versus placebo.

The CDR3: CASSYRDSDYEQYF. The DNA reads TGTGCCAGCAGCTACCGGGACAGCGACTACGAGCAGTACTTC. The rearrangement combines TRBV13 with TRBJ2-7, with 7 bases aligning to TRBD1. Including the terminal cysteine and phenylalanine, the CDR3 comprises 14 residues. Only the CDR3 DNA stays, 42 bases, in frame from base 1. From a lookup of the germline V gene (reference sequence), CDR1 and CDR2 are PRHDT and FYEKMQ. Trimming leaves V shorter by 4 bases and J shorter by 3 bases, with the junction holding 6 bases beyond the gene matches.